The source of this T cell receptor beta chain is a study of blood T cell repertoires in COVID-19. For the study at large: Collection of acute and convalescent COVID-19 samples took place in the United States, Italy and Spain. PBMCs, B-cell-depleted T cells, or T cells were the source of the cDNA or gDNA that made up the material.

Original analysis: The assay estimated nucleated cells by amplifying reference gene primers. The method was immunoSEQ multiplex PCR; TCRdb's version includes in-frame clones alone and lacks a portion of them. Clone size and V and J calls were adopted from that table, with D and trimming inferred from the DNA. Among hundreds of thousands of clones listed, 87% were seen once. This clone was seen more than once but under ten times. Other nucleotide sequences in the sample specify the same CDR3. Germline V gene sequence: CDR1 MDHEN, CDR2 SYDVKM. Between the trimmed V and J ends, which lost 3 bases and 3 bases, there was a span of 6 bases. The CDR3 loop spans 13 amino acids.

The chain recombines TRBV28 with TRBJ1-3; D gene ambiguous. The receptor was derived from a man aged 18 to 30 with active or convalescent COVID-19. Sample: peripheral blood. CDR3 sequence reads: CASSFRGGNTIYF. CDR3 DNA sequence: TGTGCCAGCAGTTTCCGGGGTGGAAACACCATATATTTT. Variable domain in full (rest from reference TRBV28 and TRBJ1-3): DVKVTQSSRYLVKRTGEKVFLECVQDMDHENMFWYRQDPGLGLRLIYFSYDVKMKEKGDIPEGYSVSREKKERFSLILESASTNQTSMYLCASSFRGGNTIYFGEGSWLTVV.